The rows below give T cell receptor beta chains drawn from one sample of a study of blood T cell repertoires in COVID-19. The data were produced by immunoSEQ multiplex PCR, yet TCRdb's version contains in-frame clones alone and is incomplete. The table includes a few hundred thousand clones, roughly 87% detected once. Sample: peripheral blood. The receptors derive from a woman in her thirties or forties who had recovered from COVID-19. Both conserved end residues are part of each CDR3. Fields, in order: J gene, V gene, CDR3 protein.

TRBJ2-1 TRBV5-5 CASSRGGGDEQFF
TRBJ2-1 TRBV6-5 CASRSGLAYNEQFF
TRBJ2-2 TRBV11-2 CASSLSSNVLGELFF
TRBJ2-7 TRBV28 CASSLTGTGFEQYF
TRBJ1-5 TRBV6-5 CASRGGYNQPQHF
TRBJ2-7 TRBV27 CASSFDAVSGRYEQYF
TRBJ2-7 TRBV18 CASSPLDRGTYEQYF
TRBJ2-3 TRBV7-9 CASSLGVGGTTLTDTQYF
TRBJ1-4 TRBV4-2 CASSQDVAGGGGEKLFF
TRBJ2-3 TRBV10-1 CASRDREPLSRTDTQYF
TRBJ2-1 TRBV5-4 CASSFGTSGNNEQFF
TRBJ1-6 TRBV19 CASSRQGSDSPLHF
TRBJ2-2 TRBV5-1 CATSEGPGELFF
TRBJ2-1 TRBV5-1 CASSLQTSGSNEQFF
TRBJ2-3 TRBV6-5 CASRTLRGPTDTQYF
TRBJ2-7 TRBV28 CATTAGTPYEQYF
TRBJ2-6 TRBV7-9 CASSPPSGANVLTF
TRBJ1-5 TRBV2 CASIMIGNTRGNTDRNKPQHF
TRBJ2-2 TRBV4-3 CASSHDRRFTGELFF
TRBJ2-2 TRBV7-9 CASSSSGLAGNHGGELFF
TRBJ2-3 TRBV19 CASSLPGGTDTQYF
TRBJ2-2 TRBV2 CASSPRTSGLGELFF
TRBJ1-3 TRBV19 CASSTQGSGNTIYF
TRBJ1-1 TRBV30 CAWATGGLGWGTEAFF
TRBJ2-2 TRBV30 CAWSKQGTGELFF
TRBJ2-1 TRBV6-2/TRBV6-3 CASSYTGPGLAGGYDEQFF
TRBJ1-1 TRBV5-6 CASSLLQGGTEAFF
TRBJ2-6 TRBV11-3 CASSAGAGANVLTF
TRBJ1-6 TRBV4-3 CASSHDRGPNSPLHF
TRBJ2-1 TRBV7-9 CASSFQGSPYNEQFF
TRBJ2-3 TRBV4-3 CASSQGRGGFGLDTQYF
TRBJ2-5 TRBV6-2/TRBV6-3 CASSPLAILGEETQYF
TRBJ1-1 TRBV28 CASSLSGQGTEAFF
TRBJ1-2 TRBV27 CASSLGGDYGYTF
TRBJ2-3 TRBV4-1 CASSQLLRRSHTDTQYF
TRBJ2-1 TRBV5-1 CASSLGGLGYNEQFF
TRBJ1-2 TRBV18 CASSQGDSNYGYTF
TRBJ1-2 TRBV4-2 CASSPPRTGERYTF
TRBJ1-2 TRBV6-4 CASSSTTGGYTF
TRBJ2-3 TRBV7-9 CASSFALGNTQYF
TRBJ2-2 TRBV27 CASSYDNPGTGELFF
TRBJ2-3 TRBV5-8 CASSGLAGGPETQYF
TRBJ1-2 TRBV3-1/TRBV3-2 CASSQVGGTGGYTF